This TCR beta chain comes out of a study of blood T cell repertoires in COVID-19. Clinical history as reported by participants underpinned cohort assignment. Per the study methods: How many nucleated cells were present was estimated from reference gene primer amplification. Using immunoSEQ multiplex PCR, the repertoire was profiled, and TCRdb retains in-frame clones only, with some absent. The V and J calls and clone size come from that table; D and trimming were worked out from the DNA. Of about 260,000 clones in the sample, 88% are singletons; the top ten hold around 1.2%. Germline lookup yields CDR1 SGHRS and CDR2 YFSETQ. The CDR3 is made up of 15 amino acids. V was trimmed by 4 bases and J by 6 bases, leaving 14 bases between them.

The sample comprised PBMCs or T cells enriched from blood (not recorded which). The rearrangement joins TRBV5-1 to TRBJ1-6; possible D gene TRBD1, 6 bases. This clonotype was obtained from a woman in her 40s with acute COVID-19. The CDR3 DNA is TGCGCCAGCAGCGAAAGGGGGGGGCCTAATTCACCCCTCCACTTT. As protein: CASSERGGPNSPLHF.